The source of this T cell receptor (beta chain) is a study of T cell responses to AZD1222 COVID-19 vaccine. Study-level information: Recipients boosted at about 4 weeks or about 12 weeks are pooled. Notes on the study in general: Spike-specific TCR breadth and depth both grew after two AZD1222 doses. White British people made up most donors, females outnumbered males, and clonal diversity was possibly underestimated.

This CDR3 spans 13 amino acids. Trimming removed 5 bases at V and 6 bases at J, with 10 bases between. CDR1 and CDR2 (germline): MNHEY, SVGEGT. Of note for this clone: The antigen is not known.

Repertoires were generated with immunoSEQ multiplex PCR, while TCRdb's copy carries only in-frame clones and drops some. The sample records 130,000 or so clones, around 83% being singletons. The sequence was obtained from an adult in good health. The rearrangement uses TRBV6-2 or TRBV6-3 and TRBJ2-2; D uncertain. The sequences come from peripheral blood, collected on day 0 of AZD1222 vaccination. CDR3 amino acids: CASSITAAGELFF. The CDR3 region has the DNA TGTGCCAGCAGTATCACTGCCGCCGGGGAGCTGTTTTTT.